This T cell receptor beta chain was retrieved from a study of shared clonotypes between healthy human individuals. General study findings and limits: Unshared clonotypes carried lower generation probabilities than those common to all four donors.

As to this clone: The antigen is undetermined. Relative to the germline gene, one junction end is altered; a read error may explain this.

The CDR3 is 17 residues long. The V gene's germline CDR1 is LNHDA and CDR2 SQIVND (reference sequence). An assay was performed, and its level was deep. Profiling relied on immunoSEQ multiplex PCR, and the TCRdb table lists in-frame clones only, not all of them. The sample lists over a million clones; 95% to 97% were seen once. The V gene is TRBV19, the J gene TRBJ1-1; D unresolved. The sequence came from a man aged 25-45 years in good health. Sequencing was done on a sample of naive CD4+ T cells sorted from blood. Subset described: CD45RA+ positively selected. CDR3 amino acids: CASTTRRGPRENAEAFF. Here the CDR3 DNA reads TGTGCCAGTACCACCCGGCGGGGTCCTAGAGAGAACGCTGAAGCTTTCTTT.